This T cell receptor (beta chain) was sequenced for a study of shared clonotypes between healthy human individuals. Whole-study findings and limits: Naive CD4 clonotypes overlapped across a handful of donors at approximately 5.3%. The study found lower generation probabilities in non-shared clonotypes than in those shared by all four donors.

Comments on this clone: Antigen: not known.

Replicate PCRs run on sorted subsets employed around 200 ng DNA, 30,000 to 35,000 T cell genomes. The data were produced by immunoSEQ multiplex PCR, yet TCRdb's version contains in-frame clones alone and is incomplete. The table lists some 2,500,000 clones, roughly 90% of them singletons, with 0.37% in the top ten. This CDR3 has 13 residues. V was pared by 6 bases and J by 2 bases, with 3 bases of the junction left unmatched. The germline gives CDR1 SQVTM, CDR2 ANQGSEA. The sequence came from a man aged 18-30 years in good health. Some clones in this sample may be carry-over from other donors' samples. Source material: naive CD4+ T cells from PBMCs. The subset was: CD45RA+ positively selected. The genes are TRBV29-1 and TRBJ2-3, with 9 bases aligning to TRBD1. For the CDR3, the DNA is TGCAGCGTCGGGACAGGGATCACAGATACGCAGTATTTT. Residues: CSVGTGITDTQYF.